A single sample is the source of the 20 T cell receptor beta chains below, sequenced in a study of T cells after somatic rescue of genetic block (dated by TCRdb to 2020 to 2022). The library was obtained by the immunoSEQ multiplex PCR assay. TCRdb's version of the immuneACCESS table is confined to in-frame rearrangements and falls short of the full clone set. An unresolved V gene accounts for under half of the shortfall where checked; the remainder is of unknown origin. This sample has 100,000 to 120,000 clones in its table, and about nine tenths of those were observed once. Clones ranked in the top ten supply around 1.5% of the sample. Sequencing was performed on peripheral blood mononuclear cells (PBMCs). The receptors originated from a woman in her late teens or twenties.

The V and J genes are TRBV6-5 and TRBJ2-5, with 8 bases identical to TRBD2. The CDR3 is 12 amino acids. From germline, CDR1 is MNHEY and CDR2 SVGAGI. The V segment lost 8 bases and the J segment 5 bases; nucleotides outside the gene matches: 4. The CDR3 protein is CASGLARETQYF. For the CDR3, the DNA is TGTGCCAGCGGACTAGCTCGGGAGACCCAGTACTTC.

The chain employs TRBV2 and TRBJ1-1; possible D gene TRBD1, 5 bases. The CDR3 contains 12 residues. The V and J ends lost 2 bases and 10 bases respectively, with 11 bases between them. Looked up from germline, CDR1 is SNHLY and CDR2 is FYNNEI. The CDR3 loop reads CASSERDGRAFF. CDR3 coding DNA: TGTGCCAGCAGTGAAAGGGACGGTAGAGCTTTCTTT.

This chain uses TRBV18 with TRBJ1-2; D unclear. The CDR3 is 14 residues long. Trimming shortened V by 0 bases and J by 4 bases, and 9 bases separated the two germline ends. CDR1 and CDR2 from the germline V gene are KGHSH and LQKENI. CDR3 bases: TGTGCCAGCTCACCACCGGTTGGTTCCTATGGCTACACCTTC. It encodes CASSPPVGSYGYTF. Full variable domain (outside the CDR3, taken from reference TRBV18 and TRBJ1-2): NAGVMQNPRHLVRRRGQEARLRCSPMKGHSHVYWYRQLPEEGLKFMVYLQKENIIDESGMPKERFSAEFPKEGPSILRIQQVVRGDSAAYFCASSPPVGSYGYTFGSGTRLTVV.

The J gene is TRBJ2-7, the V gene TRBV27; possibly TRBD1 for D (5 bases). The length of the CDR3 is 13 residues. Trimming took 5 bases from V and 1 from J, leaving 9 bases between them. The germline gives CDR1 MNHEY, CDR2 SMNVEV (reference sequence). CDR3 DNA sequence: TGTGCCAGCAGTCCAGACAGTTCCTACGAGCAGTACTTC. This encodes CASSPDSSYEQYF.

The gene calls are TRBV7-3 and TRBJ1-2; possibly TRBD1 for D (5 bases). Germline lookup yields CDR1 SGHTA and CDR2 FQGTGA. V was clipped by 3 bases and J by 5 bases, with 10 bases between them. This CDR3 has 13 residues. The CDR3 sequence: CASSFDSGYGYTF. Here the CDR3 DNA reads TGTGCCAGCAGCTTCGACAGTGGATATGGCTACACCTTC. Full variable domain (remainder filled in from reference TRBV7-3 and TRBJ1-2): GAGVSQTPSNKVTEKGKYVELRCDPISGHTALYWYRQSLGQGPEFLIYFQGTGAADDSGLPNDRFFAVRPEGSVSTLKIQRTERGDSAVYLCASSFDSGYGYTFGSGTRLTVV.

The chain uses TRBV10-3 and TRBJ1-2; 7 bases agree with TRBD1. Germline V gene sequence: CDR1 ENHRY, CDR2 SYGVKD. The CDR3 has 12 amino acids. Trimming cost V 2 bases and J 10 bases; bases outside gene matches: 4. CDR3 bases: TGTGCCATCAGTGAGGAGGGACAGAACTACACCTTC. This translates into CAISEEGQNYTF.

This chain joins TRBV7-8 and TRBJ1-2; tentative D call: TRBD1 (5 bases). Per the germline V gene, CDR1 is SGHVS and CDR2 is FQNEAQ. Trimming took off 4 bases at V and 3 bases at J, with 12 bases between the two ends. This CDR3 is built from 14 residues. CDR3 amino acids: CASSSGSWYYGYTF. DNA of the CDR3: TGTGCCAGCAGCTCAGGGTCTTGGTACTATGGCTACACCTTC. Full variable domain (outside the CDR3, taken from reference TRBV7-8 and TRBJ1-2): GAGVSQSPRYKVAKRGQDVALRCDPISGHVSLFWYQQALGQGPEFLTYFQNEAQLDKSGLPSDRFFAERPEGSVSTLKIQRTQQEDSAVYLCASSSGSWYYGYTFGSGTRLTVV.

The chain combines TRBV7-8 with TRBJ2-5; 12 bases map to TRBD2. V gave up 5 bases and J gave up 0 bases; unmatched junction bases: 4. The CDR3 covers 16 residues. CDR1 and CDR2 (germline): SGHVS, FQNEAQ. CDR3 region: CASSRGTSGYQETQYF. The CDR3 DNA sequence: TGTGCCAGCAGCCGGGGGACTAGCGGGTACCAAGAGACCCAGTACTTC.

V gene TRBV5-1 combines with J gene TRBJ2-7, with 11 positions matching TRBD2. CDR3 length: 15 residues. V dropped 3 bases and J dropped 0; count of bases not matched to a gene: 2. The germline gives CDR1 SGHRS, CDR2 YFSETQ. CDR3 nucleotide sequence: TGCGCCAGCAGCTCGACTAGCGGGGCCTCCTACGAGCAGTACTTC. Protein: CASSSTSGASYEQYF.

CDR3 residues: CASSTSGVTSYEQYF. The CDR3 nucleotides read TGTGCCAGCAGCACTAGCGGGGTGACCTCCTACGAGCAGTACTTC. This chain uses TRBV7-8 with TRBJ2-7; TRBD2 agrees at 10 bases. CDR3 length: 15 residues. Trimming removed 5 bases from V and 0 bases from J; junction bases left unmatched: 4. The germline gives CDR1 SGHVS, CDR2 FQNEAQ.

The chain has TRBV9 and TRBJ2-7; perhaps TRBD2 as D (5 bases). Germline CDR1 SGDLS, CDR2 YYNGEE. The CDR3 is 14 amino acids. With 0 bases removed from V and 6 bases from J, the gap between germline ends came to 13 bases. CDR3 nucleotides: TGTGCCAGCAGCGTAGCTCCAACTAGAGCCGAGCAGTACTTC. This gives the protein CASSVAPTRAEQYF.

The chain uses TRBV6-6 and TRBJ1-1, with TRBD1 matching 7 bases. The CDR3 length is 15 residues. The V and J ends lost 2 bases and 4 bases, in that order; junction bases with no gene match: 7. The V gene's germline CDR1 is MNHNY and CDR2 SVGAGI (reference sequence). The CDR3 loop is CASSYRSTGTTEAFF. The CDR3 DNA reads as TGTGCCAGCAGTTACCGATCGACAGGGACCACTGAAGCTTTCTTT.

A few counts support this clone. This chain joins TRBV6-5 and TRBJ2-5; D tentatively reads TRBD1 or TRBD2 (5 bases each). The CDR3 loop spans 15 amino acids. Deletions cut 5 bases from V and 3 bases from J, with 16 bases between. Germline-derived CDR1 and CDR2 are MNHEY and SVGAGI. DNA for the CDR3: TGTGCCAGCAGTACCCCGAGGGGCCCGGAAGAGACCCAGTACTTC. Protein product: CASSTPRGPEETQYF.

The chain has TRBV7-2 and TRBJ2-5; the match to TRBD1 covers 8 bases. Germline-derived CDR1 and CDR2 are SGHTA and FQGNSA. Unmatched junction bases numbered 14, after V lost 7 bases and J lost 10 bases. This CDR3 comprises 14 residues. The CDR3 region is CASNSGTGHKYQYF. The CDR3 DNA reads TGTGCCAGCAACTCCGGGACAGGACACAAGTACCAGTACTTC.

The chain recombines TRBV4-2 with TRBJ2-1; TRBD2 aligns across 8 bases. Germline V lookup: CDR1 LGHNA, CDR2 YNFKEQ. V trimming: 7 bases; J trimming: 0 bases; junction bases outside the gene matches: 5. The CDR3 covers 15 residues. The CDR3 sequence: CASTLSGGSYNEQFF. CDR3 bases: TGTGCCAGCACCCTGAGCGGGGGCTCCTACAATGAGCAGTTCTTC.

The rearrangement links TRBV4-1 to TRBJ2-5; D is ambiguous. The germline V and J ends were trimmed by 6 bases and 5 bases, with 7 bases remaining between them. This CDR3 is built from 11 residues. Germline CDR1 is MGHRA and CDR2 is YSYEKL. CDR3 coding DNA: TGCGCCAGCAGACTGCTCGAGACCCAGTACTTC. Translation gives CASRLLETQYF.

V gene TRBV7-2 combines with J gene TRBJ1-3; D is unresolved. CDR3 length: 14 residues. V lost 5 bases and J lost 3, with 11 bases in between. Germline V gene sequence: CDR1 SGHTA, CDR2 FQGNSA. The CDR3 here is CASSLYRSGNTIYF. The CDR3, as DNA: TGTGCCAGCAGCCTTTACCGGAGTGGAAACACCATATATTTT. Full variable domain (outside the CDR3, taken from reference TRBV7-2 and TRBJ1-3): GAGVSQSPSNKVTEKGKDVELRCDPISGHTALYWYRQSLGQGLEFLIYFQGNSAPDKSGLPSDRFSAERTGGSVSTLTIQRTQQEDSAVYLCASSLYRSGNTIYFGEGSWLTVV.

This chain uses TRBV28 with TRBJ2-1, with a possible D match to TRBD1 (6 bases). The CDR3 contains 12 residues. CDR1 is MDHEN and CDR2 is SYDVKM in the germline V gene. Trimming took 6 bases from V and 10 from J, leaving 13 bases between them. CDR3 sequence reads: CASSTTGNEQFF. CDR3 DNA sequence: TGTGCCAGCAGCACCACAGGGAACGAGCAGTTCTTC.

This chain joins TRBV13 and TRBJ2-4; 9 positions agree with TRBD1. V lost 5 bases, J lost 4 bases, and 6 bases stayed unmatched. The CDR3 has 15 residues. CDR1 PRHDT and CDR2 FYEKMQ come from the germline V gene (reference sequence). CDR3 in amino acids: CASSPQDRGKNIQYF. CDR3 DNA: TGTGCCAGCAGCCCACAAGACAGGGGGAAAAACATTCAGTACTTC.

This clone has more than one count but fewer than ten. The V gene is TRBV21-1, the J gene TRBJ1-1; no check of the table's D call, TRBD1, against the DNA was made. TRBV21-1 is recorded as a pseudogene. The CDR3 runs 12 residues. CDR3 in DNA: TGTCCCCACAGGGGGTCTAATACTGAAGCTTTCTTT. This sequence encodes CPHRGSNTEAFF.